These 5 T cell receptor beta chains originate from one sample sequenced in a study of shared T cell receptors in the human thymus. Sequencing was performed with immunoSEQ multiplex PCR; in TCRdb, only in-frame clones are kept and a portion is missing. This sample has 700,000 or so clones, with 75% to 90% found just once. The sample was also reused in another study, on human thymus T cells.

Sequenced input: thymocytes. These receptors all come from a girl under three years old with a congenital heart defect.

The chain joins TRBV14 to TRBJ1-1; D is perhaps TRBD1 (6 bases). CDR3 size: 16 residues. V dropped 0 bases and J dropped 5 bases, with 16 bases sitting between them. Germline CDR1 reads SGHDN; CDR2 reads FVKESK. The DNA of the CDR3 is TGTGCCAGCAGCCAAGATTACAGGGTCCCTTGGACTGAAGCTTTCTTT. Protein: CASSQDYRVPWTEAFF.

The CDR3 is CASRGPGQGSTNTEAFF. DNA for the CDR3: TGTGCCAGTAGAGGGCCGGGACAGGGATCCACGAACACTGAAGCTTTCTTT. The genes are TRBV19 and TRBJ1-1; TRBD1 aligns across 9 bases. In germline, CDR1 is LNHDA, CDR2 SQIVND (reference sequence). The CDR3 is made up of 17 amino acids. The junction had 12 bases not matched to a gene; V was cut back by 6 bases and J by 1 base. Looking up the rest from reference TRBV19 and TRBJ1-1 gives the full variable domain: DGGITQSPKYLFRKEGQNVTLSCEQNLNHDAMYWYRQDPGQGLRLIYYSQIVNDFQKGDIAEGYSVSREKKESFPLTVTSAQKNPTAFYLCASRGPGQGSTNTEAFFGQGTRLTVV.

The chain carries TRBV19 and TRBJ2-1; 9 nucleotides line up with TRBD2. Per the germline V gene, CDR1 is LNHDA and CDR2 is SQIVND (reference sequence). The junction had 15 bases not matched to a gene; V was cut back by 5 bases and J by 4 bases. This CDR3 has 18 residues. The DNA for the CDR3 is TGTGCCAGTAGTTATCGGGGAGGGCTAGCGGGAAATTACAATGAGCAGTTCTTC. It specifies CASSYRGGLAGNYNEQFF.

The V gene is TRBV27, the J gene TRBJ1-1; 8 nucleotides match TRBD1. This CDR3 is 13 amino acids long. V lost 5 bases and J lost 6; bases outside the gene matches: 5. Germline V gives CDR1 MNHEY, CDR2 SMNVEV (reference sequence). The CDR3 nucleotides are TGTGCCAGCAGTCAGGACAGGGAACCTGAAGCTTTCTTT. This encodes CASSQDREPEAFF.

This clone has more than one count but fewer than ten. This rearrangement joins TRBV19 to TRBJ1-1; TRBD1 matches at 7 bases. CDR3 length equals 16 residues. After removal of 4 bases from V and 2 bases from J, the junction contained 10 bases not matched to a gene. Germline loops: CDR1 LNHDA, CDR2 SQIVND (reference sequence). The CDR3 coding sequence is TGTGCCAGTAGTAAAAGTCCGACAGGGACCAACACTGAAGCTTTCTTT. Translation: CASSKSPTGTNTEAFF.